These 5 T cell receptor beta chains came from one sample sequenced in a study of T and B cells in COVID-19 patients. BIOMED2 TRB-A/B primer pools were used in multiplex TRB PCR. One entry per CDR3 protein, called by TCRdb with MiXCR from the multiplex PCR reads. The sample shows 4,000 to 5,000 distinct CDR3 sequences, under 30% of them seen only once. Each TRB amplification used about 250-550 ng of genomic DNA from blood. The material sequenced was blood. The source of these receptors is a human donor with active COVID-19.

Comment on this clonotype: One end of the junction varies from germline; a read error may be responsible. CDR3 protein: CASSLGYRLNPETQYF. The CDR3, as DNA: TGCGCCAGCAGCTTGGGGTACCGCCTCAACCCGGAGACCCAGTACTTC. V and J are TRBV5-3 and TRBJ2-5; D gene ambiguous. TRBV5-3 is an open reading frame, and its role is uncertain. This CDR3 region has 16 residues.

CDR3 residues: CATSDHGGGIQHF. CDR3 nucleotides: TGTGCCACCAGTGACCACGGTGGGGGCATCCAGCATTTT. The chain has TRBV24-1 and TRBJ1-5; possibly TRBD1 for D (6 bases). The germline V gene encodes CDR1 KGHDR and CDR2 SFDVKD. The V end was cut by 4 bases, the J end by 12 bases, with 15 bases between. The CDR3 is made up of 13 amino acids.

A word on this clonotype: Just one base apart from a much larger clone, this may be a read error. This sequence joins TRBV6-1 and TRBJ2-6; TRBD1 matches at 9 bases. V was clipped by 5 bases and J by 0 bases; unmatched bases: 14. Germline CDR1 MNHNS, CDR2 SASEGT. The CDR3 sequence is 20 residues long. Here the CDR3 reads CASSPLSRTGATSGANVLTF. In DNA form, the CDR3 reads TGTGCCAGCAGTCCCTTATCTAGGACAGGGGCCACCTCTGGGGCCAACGTCCTGACTTTC.

The CDR3 spells CASRQGFYEQYF. CDR3 in DNA: TGTGCCAGCCGACAGGGGTTCTACGAGCAGTACTTC. The rearrangement links TRBV2 to TRBJ2-7, with 8 bases fitting TRBD1. Germline V CDR1 and CDR2: SNHLY, FYNNEI. J was trimmed by 3 bases and V by 8 bases; bases with no gene match: 3. This CDR3 contains 12 residues.

This clonotype is medium-sized in the sample. The chain combines TRBV18 with TRBJ2-7; D gene ambiguous. This CDR3 contains 10 residues. Trimming took off 5 bases at V and 4 bases at J, with 3 bases between the two ends. The germline V gene has CDR1 KGHSH and CDR2 LQKENI. This CDR3 reads CASSVYEQYF. CDR3 nucleotide sequence: TGTGCCAGCTCAGTTTACGAGCAGTACTTC.